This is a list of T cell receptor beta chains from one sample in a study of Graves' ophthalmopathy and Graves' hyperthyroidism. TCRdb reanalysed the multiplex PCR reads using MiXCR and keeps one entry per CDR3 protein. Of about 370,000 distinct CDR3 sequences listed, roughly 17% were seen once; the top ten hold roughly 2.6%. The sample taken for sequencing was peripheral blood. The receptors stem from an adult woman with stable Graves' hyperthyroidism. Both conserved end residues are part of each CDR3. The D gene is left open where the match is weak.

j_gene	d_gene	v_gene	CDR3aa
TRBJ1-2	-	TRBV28	CASRPGTLNYGYTF
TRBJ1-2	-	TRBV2	CASSESGRRGYGYTF
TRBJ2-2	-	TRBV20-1	CSAVNLDPPRGRELFF
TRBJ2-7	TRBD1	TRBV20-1	CSARVRTGSYEQYF
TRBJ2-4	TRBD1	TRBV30	CASGQKNIQYF
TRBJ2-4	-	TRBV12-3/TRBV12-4	CASSLGGSKNIQYF
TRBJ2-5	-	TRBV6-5	CASSFGRETQYF
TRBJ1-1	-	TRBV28	CASSFYRDTEAFF
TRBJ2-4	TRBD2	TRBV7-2	CASSLAGGSPKNIQYF
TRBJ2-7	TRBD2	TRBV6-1	CASSEGSGTSEEQYF
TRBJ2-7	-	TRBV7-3	CASSLTDGYEQYF
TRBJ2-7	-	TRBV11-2	CASSLRSAVYEQYF
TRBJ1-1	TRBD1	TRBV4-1	CASSRGQVGGENTEAFF
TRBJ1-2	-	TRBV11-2	CASSLGAGGYTF
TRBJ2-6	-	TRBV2	CASSEDTSGANVLTF
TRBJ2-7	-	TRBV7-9	CASSLSGQSFYEQYF
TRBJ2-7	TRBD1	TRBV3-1	CASSQVRRQGSSYEQYF
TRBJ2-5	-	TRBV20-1	CSASRLETQYF
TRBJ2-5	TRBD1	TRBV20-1	CSASRDREETQYF
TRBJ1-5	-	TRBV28	CASSSQGWYHYSNQPQHF
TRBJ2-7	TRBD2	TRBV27	CASSTSGMLSYEQYF
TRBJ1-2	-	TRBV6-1	CASSEAGRYGYTF
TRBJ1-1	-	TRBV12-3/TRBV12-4	CASSFLGGEAFF
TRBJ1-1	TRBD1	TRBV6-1	CASSGRGRTEAFF
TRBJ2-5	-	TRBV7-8	CASSSAILIETQYF
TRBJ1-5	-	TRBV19	CASSILDSNSNQPQHF
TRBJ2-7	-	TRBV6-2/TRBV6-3	CASSYGQATYEQYF
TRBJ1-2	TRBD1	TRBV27	CASRQLRDRQGAGGYTF
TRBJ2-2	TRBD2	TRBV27	CASSQDGRAGELFF
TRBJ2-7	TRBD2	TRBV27	CASSLRFPSGAYEQYF
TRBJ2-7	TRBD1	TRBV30	CAWSGGTGDNEQYF
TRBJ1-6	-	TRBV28	CASSRTQGSVAPLHF